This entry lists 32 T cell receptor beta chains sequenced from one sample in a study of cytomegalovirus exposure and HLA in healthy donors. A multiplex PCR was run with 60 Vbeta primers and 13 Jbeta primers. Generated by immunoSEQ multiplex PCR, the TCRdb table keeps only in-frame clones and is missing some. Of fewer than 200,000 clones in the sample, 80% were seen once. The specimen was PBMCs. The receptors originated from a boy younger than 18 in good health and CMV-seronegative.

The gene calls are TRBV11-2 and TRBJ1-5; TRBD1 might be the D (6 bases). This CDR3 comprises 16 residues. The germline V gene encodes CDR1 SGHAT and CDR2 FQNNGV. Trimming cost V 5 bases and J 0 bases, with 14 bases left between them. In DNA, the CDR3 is TGTGCCAGCAGCACACAGGGACCGAATAGCAATCAGCCCCAGCATTTT. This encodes CASSTQGPNSNQPQHF.

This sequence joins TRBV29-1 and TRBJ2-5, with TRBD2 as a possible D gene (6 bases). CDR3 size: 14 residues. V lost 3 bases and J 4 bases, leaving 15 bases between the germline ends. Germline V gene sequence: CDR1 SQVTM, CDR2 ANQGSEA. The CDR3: CSVDRQGGGETQYF. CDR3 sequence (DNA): TGCAGCGTTGATAGGCAGGGAGGTGGAGAGACCCAGTACTTC.

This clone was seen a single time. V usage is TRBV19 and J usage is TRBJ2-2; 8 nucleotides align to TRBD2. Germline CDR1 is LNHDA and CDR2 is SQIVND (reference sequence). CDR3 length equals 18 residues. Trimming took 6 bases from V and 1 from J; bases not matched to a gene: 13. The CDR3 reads CASRPELTSGMNTGELFF. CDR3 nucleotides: TGTGCCAGTAGGCCAGAGTTAACTAGCGGAATGAACACCGGGGAGCTGTTTTTT.

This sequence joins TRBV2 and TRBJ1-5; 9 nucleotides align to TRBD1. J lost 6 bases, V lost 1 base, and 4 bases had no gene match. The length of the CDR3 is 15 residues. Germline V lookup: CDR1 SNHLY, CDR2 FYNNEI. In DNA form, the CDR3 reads TGTGCCAGCAGTGAAGAGGGGACAGGGAGTCAGCCCCAGCATTTT. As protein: CASSEEGTGSQPQHF.

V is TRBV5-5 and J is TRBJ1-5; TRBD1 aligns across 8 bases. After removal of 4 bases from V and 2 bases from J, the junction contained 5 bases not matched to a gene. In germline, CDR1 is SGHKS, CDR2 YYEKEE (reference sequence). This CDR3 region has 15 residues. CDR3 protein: CASSVTGVGNQPQHF. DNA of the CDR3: TGTGCCAGCAGCGTGACAGGGGTGGGCAATCAGCCCCAGCATTTT.

The CDR3 DNA reads TGTGCCAGCAGCCCGAGAATTAAGCGCCCGAACACCGGGGAGCTGTTTTTT. Its translation is CASSPRIKRPNTGELFF. The chain has TRBV7-6 and TRBJ2-2; D not certain. The CDR3 extends over 17 amino acids. The germline V and J ends were trimmed by 5 bases and 0 bases, with 16 bases remaining between them. Germline V gene sequence: CDR1 SGHVS, CDR2 FNYEAQ. Complete variable domain (other parts from reference TRBV7-6 and TRBJ2-2): GAGVSQSPRYKVTKRGQDVALRCDPISGHVSLYWYRQALGQGPEFLTYFNYEAQQDKSGLPNDRFSAERPEGSISTLTIQRTEQRDSAMYRCASSPRIKRPNTGELFFGEGSRLTVL.

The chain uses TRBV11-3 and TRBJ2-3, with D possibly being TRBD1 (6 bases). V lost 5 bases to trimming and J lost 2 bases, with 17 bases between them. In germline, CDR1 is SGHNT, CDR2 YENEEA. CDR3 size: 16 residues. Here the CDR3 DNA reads TGTGCCAGCAGCCCAGGGGACCGACACGACACAGATACGCAGTATTTT. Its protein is CASSPGDRHDTDTQYF.

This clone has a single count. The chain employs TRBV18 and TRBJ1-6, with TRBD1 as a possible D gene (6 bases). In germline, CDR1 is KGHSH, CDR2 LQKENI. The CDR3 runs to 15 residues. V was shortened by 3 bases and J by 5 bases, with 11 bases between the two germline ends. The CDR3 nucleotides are TGTGCCAGCTCACCGAGCAGGGGCAATAATTCACCCCTCCACTTT. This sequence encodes CASSPSRGNNSPLHF.

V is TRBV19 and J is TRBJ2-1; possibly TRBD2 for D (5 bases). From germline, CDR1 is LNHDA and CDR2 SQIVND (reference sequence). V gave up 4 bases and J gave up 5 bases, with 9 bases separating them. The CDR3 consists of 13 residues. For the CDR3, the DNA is TGTGCCAGTAGTACCTTCGGGGACAATGAGCAGTTCTTC. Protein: CASSTFGDNEQFF.

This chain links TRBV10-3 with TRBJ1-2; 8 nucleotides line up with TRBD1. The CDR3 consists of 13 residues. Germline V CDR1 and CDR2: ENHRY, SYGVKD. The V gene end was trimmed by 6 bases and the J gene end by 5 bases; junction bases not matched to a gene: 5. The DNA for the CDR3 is TGTGCCATCAGCCCTGACAGGGGATATGGCTACACCTTC. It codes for CAISPDRGYGYTF.

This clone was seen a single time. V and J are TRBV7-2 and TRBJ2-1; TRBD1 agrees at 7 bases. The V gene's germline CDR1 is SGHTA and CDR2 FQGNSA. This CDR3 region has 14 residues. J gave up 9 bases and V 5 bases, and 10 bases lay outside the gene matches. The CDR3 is CASSPIGGSGEQFF. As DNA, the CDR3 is TGTGCCAGCAGCCCAATAGGGGGCTCCGGTGAGCAGTTCTTC.

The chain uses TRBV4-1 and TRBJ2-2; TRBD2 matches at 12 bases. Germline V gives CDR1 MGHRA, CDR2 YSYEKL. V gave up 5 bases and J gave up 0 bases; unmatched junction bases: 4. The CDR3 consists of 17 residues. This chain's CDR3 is CASSATSGGANTGELFF. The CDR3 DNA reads TGCGCCAGCAGCGCGACTAGCGGGGGAGCGAACACCGGGGAGCTGTTTTTT.

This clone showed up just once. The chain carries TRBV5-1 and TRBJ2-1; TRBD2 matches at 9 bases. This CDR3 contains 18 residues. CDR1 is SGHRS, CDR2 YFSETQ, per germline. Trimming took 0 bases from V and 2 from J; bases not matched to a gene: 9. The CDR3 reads CASSLVPSGELTYNEQFF. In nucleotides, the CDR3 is TGCGCCAGCAGCTTGGTTCCTAGCGGGGAGTTAACCTACAATGAGCAGTTCTTC.

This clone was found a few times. The CDR3 here is CASSSARTSLYEQYF. The CDR3, as DNA: TGTGCCAGCAGCTCAGCCAGGACTAGCCTTTACGAGCAGTACTTC. The V gene is TRBV11-3, the J gene TRBJ2-7; 8 nucleotides match TRBD2. Unmatched junction bases numbered 9, after V lost 4 bases and J lost 4 bases. CDR1 is SGHNT and CDR2 is YENEEA in the germline V gene. This CDR3 is 15 amino acids long.

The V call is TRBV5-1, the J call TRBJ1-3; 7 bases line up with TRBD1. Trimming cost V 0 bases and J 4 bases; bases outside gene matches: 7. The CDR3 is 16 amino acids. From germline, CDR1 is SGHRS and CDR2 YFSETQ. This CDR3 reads CASSLEGTAIGNTIYF. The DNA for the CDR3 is TGCGCCAGCAGCTTGGAAGGGACAGCGATCGGAAACACCATATATTTT. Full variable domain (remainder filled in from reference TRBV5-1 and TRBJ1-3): KAGVTQTPRYLIKTRGQQVTLSCSPISGHRSVSWYQQTPGQGLQFLFEYFSETQRNKGNFPGRFSGRQFSNSRSEMNVSTLELGDSALYLCASSLEGTAIGNTIYFGEGSWLTVV.

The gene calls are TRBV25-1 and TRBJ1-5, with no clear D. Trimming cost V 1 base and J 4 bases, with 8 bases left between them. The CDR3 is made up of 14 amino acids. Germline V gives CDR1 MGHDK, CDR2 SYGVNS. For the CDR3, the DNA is TGTGCCAGCAGTGAATGGGCAGCAAATCAGCCCCAGCATTTT. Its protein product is CASSEWAANQPQHF.

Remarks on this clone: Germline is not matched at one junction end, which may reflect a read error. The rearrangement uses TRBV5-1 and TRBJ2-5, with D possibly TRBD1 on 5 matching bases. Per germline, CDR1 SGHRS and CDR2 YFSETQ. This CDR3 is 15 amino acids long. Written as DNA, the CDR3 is TGCGTCAGCAGCTTGGAAGGCAGGGTGCTGGAGACCCAGTACTTC. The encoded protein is CVSSLEGRVLETQYF. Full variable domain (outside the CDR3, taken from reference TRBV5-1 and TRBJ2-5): KAGVTQTPRYLIKTRGQQVTLSCSPISGHRSVSWYQQTPGQGLQFLFEYFSETQRNKGNFPGRFSGRQFSNSRSEMNVSTLELGDSALYLCVSSLEGRVLETQYFGPGTRLLVL.

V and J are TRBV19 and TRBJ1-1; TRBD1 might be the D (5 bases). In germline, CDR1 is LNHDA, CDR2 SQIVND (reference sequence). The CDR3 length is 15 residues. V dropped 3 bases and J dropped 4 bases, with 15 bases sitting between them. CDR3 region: CASSMLPGGSTEAFF. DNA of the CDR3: TGTGCCAGTAGTATGTTACCGGGGGGAAGCACTGAAGCTTTCTTT.

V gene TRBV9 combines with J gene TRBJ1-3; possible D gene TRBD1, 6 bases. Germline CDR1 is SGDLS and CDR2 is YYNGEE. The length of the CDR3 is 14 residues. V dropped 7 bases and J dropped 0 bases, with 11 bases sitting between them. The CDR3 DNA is TGTGCCAGCGGCTTACAGGGCTCTGGAAACACCATATATTTT. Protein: CASGLQGSGNTIYF.

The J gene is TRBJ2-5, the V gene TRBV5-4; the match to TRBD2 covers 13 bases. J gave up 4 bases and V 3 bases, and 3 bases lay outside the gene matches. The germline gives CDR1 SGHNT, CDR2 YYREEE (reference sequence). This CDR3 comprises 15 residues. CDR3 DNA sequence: TGTGCCAGCAGCTCACTAGCGGGGGGGCTAGAGACCCAGTACTTC. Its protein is CASSSLAGGLETQYF.

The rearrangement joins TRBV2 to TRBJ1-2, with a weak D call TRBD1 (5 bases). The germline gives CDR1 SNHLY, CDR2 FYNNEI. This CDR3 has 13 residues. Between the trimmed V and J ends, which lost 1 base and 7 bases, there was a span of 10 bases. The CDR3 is CASSEDSGAGYTF. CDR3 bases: TGTGCCAGCAGTGAAGATAGTGGGGCTGGCTACACCTTC. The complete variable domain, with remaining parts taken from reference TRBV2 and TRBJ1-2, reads EPEVTQTPSHQVTQMGQEVILRCVPISNHLYFYWYRQILGQKVEFLVSFYNNEISEKSEIFDDQFSVERPDGSNFTLKIRSTKLEDSAMYFCASSEDSGAGYTFGSGTRLTVV.

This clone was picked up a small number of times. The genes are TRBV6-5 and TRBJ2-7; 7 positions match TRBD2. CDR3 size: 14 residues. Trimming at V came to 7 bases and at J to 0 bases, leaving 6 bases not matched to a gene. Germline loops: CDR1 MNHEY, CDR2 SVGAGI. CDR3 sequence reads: CASTRGGTSYEQYF. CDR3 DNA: TGTGCCAGCACCCGGGGAGGGACCTCCTACGAGCAGTACTTC.

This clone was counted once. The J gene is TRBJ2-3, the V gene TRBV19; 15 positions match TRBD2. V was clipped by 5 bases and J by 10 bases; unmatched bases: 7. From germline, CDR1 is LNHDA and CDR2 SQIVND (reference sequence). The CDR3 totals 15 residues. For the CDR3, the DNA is TGTGCCAGTAGTGCACGGACTAGCGGGGGGGTCCCGCAGTATTTT. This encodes CASSARTSGGVPQYF.

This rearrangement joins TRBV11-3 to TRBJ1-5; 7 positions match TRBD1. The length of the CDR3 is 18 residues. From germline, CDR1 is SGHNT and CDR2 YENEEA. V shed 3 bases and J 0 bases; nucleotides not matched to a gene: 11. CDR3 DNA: TGTGCCAGCAGCTTCGGGACAGATAATATTTTTAGCAATCAGCCCCAGCATTTT. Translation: CASSFGTDNIFSNQPQHF. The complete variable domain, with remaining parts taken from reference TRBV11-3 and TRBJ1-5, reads EAGVVQSPRYKIIEKKQPVAFWCNPISGHNTLYWYLQNLGQGPELLIRYENEEAVDDSQLPKDRFSAERLKGVDSTLKIQPAELGDSAVYLCASSFGTDNIFSNQPQHFGDGTRLSIL.

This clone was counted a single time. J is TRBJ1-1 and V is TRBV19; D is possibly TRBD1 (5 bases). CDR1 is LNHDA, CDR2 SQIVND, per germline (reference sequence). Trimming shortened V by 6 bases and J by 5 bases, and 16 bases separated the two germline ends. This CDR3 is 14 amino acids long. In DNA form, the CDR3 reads TGTGCCAGTAGCCCGCCGGGACTGGGGACTGAAGCTTTCTTT. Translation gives CASSPPGLGTEAFF.

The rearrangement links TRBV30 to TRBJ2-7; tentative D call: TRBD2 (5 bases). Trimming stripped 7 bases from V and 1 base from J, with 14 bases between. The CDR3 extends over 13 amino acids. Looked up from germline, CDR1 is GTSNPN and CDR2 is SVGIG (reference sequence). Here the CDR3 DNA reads TGTGCCTTTAGCGCCACGGGGTCCTACGAGCAGTACTTC. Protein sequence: CAFSATGSYEQYF.

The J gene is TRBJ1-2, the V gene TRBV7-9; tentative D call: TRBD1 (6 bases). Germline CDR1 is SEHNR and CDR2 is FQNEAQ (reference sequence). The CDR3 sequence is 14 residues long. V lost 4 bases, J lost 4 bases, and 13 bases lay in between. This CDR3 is CASSSSTGIYGYTF. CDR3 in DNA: TGTGCCAGCAGCTCGAGTACAGGGATCTATGGCTACACCTTC.

The CDR3 protein is CACSGWGEKWNYGYTF. In DNA form, the CDR3 reads TGTGCCTGTTCAGGTTGGGGCGAGAAGTGGAACTATGGCTACACCTTC. The rearrangement uses TRBV28 and TRBJ1-2, with D possibly TRBD1 on 5 matching bases. The CDR3 is made up of 16 amino acids. Germline CDR1 and CDR2: MDHEN and SYDVKM. V was shortened by 11 bases and J by 2 bases, with 24 bases between the two germline ends.

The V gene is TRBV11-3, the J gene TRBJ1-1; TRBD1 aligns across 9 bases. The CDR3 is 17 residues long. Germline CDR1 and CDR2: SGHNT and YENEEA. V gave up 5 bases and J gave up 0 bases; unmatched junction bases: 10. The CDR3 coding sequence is TGTGCCAGCAGCACGGGAACAGGGGGCAATATGAACACTGAAGCTTTCTTT. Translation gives CASSTGTGGNMNTEAFF.

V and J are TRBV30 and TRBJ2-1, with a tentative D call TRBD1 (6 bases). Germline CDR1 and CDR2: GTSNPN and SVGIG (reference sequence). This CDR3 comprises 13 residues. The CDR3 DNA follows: TGTGCGTTGGCCGAGACAGGTGACAATGAGCAGTTCTTC. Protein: CALAETGDNEQFF.

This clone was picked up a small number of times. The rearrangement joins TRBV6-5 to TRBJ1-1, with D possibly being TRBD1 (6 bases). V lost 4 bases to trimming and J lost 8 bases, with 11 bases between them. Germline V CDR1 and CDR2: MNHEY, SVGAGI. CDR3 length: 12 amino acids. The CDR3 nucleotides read TGTGCCAGCAGTTTGGGGGGGCCAGAAGCTTTCTTT. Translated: CASSLGGPEAFF.

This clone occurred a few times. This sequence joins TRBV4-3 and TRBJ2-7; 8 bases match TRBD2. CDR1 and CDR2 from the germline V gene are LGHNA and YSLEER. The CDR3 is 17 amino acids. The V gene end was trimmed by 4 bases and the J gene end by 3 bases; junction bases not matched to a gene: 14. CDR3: CASSPKPVSGTNYEQYF. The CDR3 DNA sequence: TGCGCCAGCAGCCCCAAGCCTGTTAGCGGGACCAACTACGAGCAGTACTTC.